Presented here are 29 T cell receptor beta chains from one specimen sequenced in a study of blood T cells in healthy people across ages (dated by TCRdb to between 2014 and 2016). The library was made by 5' RACE. A second roughly 6 to 11 cycle PCR used a sample-barcoded 5' primer and a J-beta primer mix. In TCRdb, the public reads were trimmed at Q25 with fastp and aligned with MiXCR, with productive beta chains retained. Under each unique CDR3 protein, matching rows form one entry showing the most common genes and DNA. The sample table lists approximately 2,000,000 distinct CDR3 sequences, approximately 40% of them with a count of one. Clones ranked in the top ten supply roughly 23% of the sample. The sequencing input was blood. The receptors were sampled from a human donor in good health.

The CDR3 loop is CASSLEPDRGYFYGYTF. The CDR3 coding sequence is TGCGCCAGCAGCCTGGAACCCGACAGGGGTTATTTCTATGGCTACACCTTC. V usage is TRBV5-1 and J usage is TRBJ1-2; TRBD1 matches 8 bases. Germline values: CDR1 SGHRS, CDR2 YFSETQ. The CDR3 consists of 17 residues. Unmatched junction bases numbered 15, after V lost 4 bases and J lost 4 bases.

In its sample, this clonotype was seen many times. The V call is TRBV29-1, the J call TRBJ1-2; TRBD1 agrees at 9 bases. Germline CDR1 reads SQVTM; CDR2 reads ANQGSEA. V shed 7 bases, J shed 3 bases, and the junction held 3 bases outside the gene matches. This CDR3 region has 12 residues. CDR3 region: CSGGDRDYGYTF. Here the CDR3 DNA reads TGCAGCGGAGGGGACAGGGACTATGGCTACACCTTC. The full variable domain, completed using reference TRBV29-1 and TRBJ1-2, is SAVISQKPSRDICQRGTSLTIQCQVDSQVTMMFWYRQQPGQSLTLIATANQGSEATYESGFVIDKFPISRPNLTFSTLTVSNMSPEDSSIYLCSGGDRDYGYTFGSGTRLTVV.

This sequence joins TRBV20-1 and TRBJ2-3; TRBD1 or TRBD2 may be the D gene (6 bases each). Trimming removed 4 bases at V and 0 bases at J, with 11 bases between. The CDR3 runs 14 residues. CDR1 and CDR2 from the germline V gene are DFQATT and SNEGSKA (reference sequence). The CDR3 sequence: CSATPGASTDTQYF. The CDR3 coding sequence is TGCAGTGCTACCCCGGGGGCAAGCACAGATACGCAGTATTTT.

This clonotype was seen a few times. The CDR3 loop reads CASSLGQNFNNEQFF. The CDR3 nucleotides are TGCGCCAGCAGCTTGGGACAGAACTTCAACAATGAGCAGTTCTTC. V gene TRBV5-1 combines with J gene TRBJ2-1, with D tentatively TRBD1 (5 bases). V lost 0 bases and J lost 5, with 12 bases in between. Germline V gene sequence: CDR1 SGHRS, CDR2 YFSETQ. The CDR3 consists of 15 residues.

The chain recombines TRBV30 with TRBJ2-1; the D gene could be TRBD1 or TRBD2 (5 bases each). V shed 3 bases and J shed 0 bases, with 12 bases lying between them. Germline lookup yields CDR1 GTSNPN and CDR2 SVGIG (reference sequence). This CDR3 spans 15 amino acids. CDR3: CAWRVGVSSYNEQFF. CDR3 nucleotide sequence: TGTGCCTGGAGAGTGGGGGTAAGCTCCTACAATGAGCAGTTCTTC. The entire variable domain, with the rest obtained from reference TRBV30 and TRBJ2-1, is as follows: SQTIHQWPATLVQPVGSPLSLECTVEGTSNPNLYWYRQAAGRGLQLLFYSVGIGQISSEVPQNLSASRPQDRQFILSSKKLLLSDSGFYLCAWRVGVSSYNEQFFGPGTRLTVL.

The table lists this clonotype with a few counts. This chain connects TRBV7-9 to TRBJ2-5, with D maybe TRBD2 (7 bases). The CDR3 consists of 15 residues. CDR1 and CDR2 from the germline V gene are SEHNR and FQNEAQ (reference sequence). Trimming removed 1 base from V and 5 bases from J, with 14 bases in between. Here the CDR3 DNA reads TGTGCCAGCAGCTTAGTACTGGCGGGGGCCGAGACCCAGTACTTC. It yields the protein CASSLVLAGAETQYF.

The chain uses TRBV6-2 or TRBV6-3 and TRBJ2-5; D gene unclear. The CDR3 sequence is 14 residues long. Germline V gene sequence: CDR1 MNHEY, CDR2 SVGEGT. The V gene lost 5 bases and the J gene lost 3 bases, with 13 bases spanning the gap. CDR3 bases: TGTGCCAGCAGTGACATCCTAGGGAAAGAGACCCAGTACTTC. It translates to CASSDILGKETQYF.

This clonotype was seen only a few times. The rearrangement joins TRBV6-2 or TRBV6-3 to TRBJ2-1, with D unclear. The V end was cut by 1 base, the J end by 8 bases, with 12 bases between. The CDR3 extends over 14 amino acids. In germline, CDR1 is MNHEY, CDR2 SVGEGT. The DNA of the CDR3 is TGTGCCAGCAGTTACTTTTACCCGGGCGATGAGCAGTTCTTC. Its translation: CASSYFYPGDEQFF.

Note on this clonotype: The junction shows a germline mismatch at one end, possibly a read error. This chain joins TRBV7-7 and TRBJ2-7; no clear D gene. The tail of the sequence fits TRBJ2-5 better, so the J call may be wrong. The CDR3 covers 14 residues. Germline loops: CDR1 SSHAT, CDR2 FNYEAQ (reference sequence). CDR3 nucleotide sequence: TGTGCTAGCAGCCCCACCCAATTGGGAGAGACCCAGTACTTC. It encodes CASSPTQLGETQYF.

This clonotype was picked up a small number of times. The rearrangement links TRBV29-1 to TRBJ2-1; no reliable D call. Trimming took 3 bases from V and 5 from J, leaving 8 bases between them. There are 12 residues in the CDR3. Germline CDR1 is SQVTM and CDR2 is ANQGSEA. DNA for the CDR3: TGCAGCGTTGAGTTGGTTAACAATGAGCAGTTCTTC. It translates to CSVELVNNEQFF.

V usage is TRBV18 and J usage is TRBJ2-7; 8 nucleotides agree with TRBD2. The CDR3 runs 15 residues. The V and J ends lost 3 bases and 0 bases, in that order; junction bases with no gene match: 4. The germline V gene has CDR1 KGHSH and CDR2 LQKENI. The CDR3 DNA follows: TGTGCCAGCTCACCGCGGGGGGCCCTCTCCTACGAGCAGTACTTC. Translating gives CASSPRGALSYEQYF.

The rearrangement uses TRBV24-1 and TRBJ2-5, with D unclear. This CDR3 is 14 amino acids long. Germline lookup yields CDR1 KGHDR and CDR2 SFDVKD. V was pared by 4 bases and J by 4 bases, with 12 bases between. CDR3 nucleotides: TGTGCCACCAGTGACCCCCGGCACAGAGAGACCCAGTACTTC. Amino acids: CATSDPRHRETQYF.

The sample holds a few counts of this clonotype. The genes are TRBV5-5 and TRBJ1-2; weak D call: TRBD1 (5 bases). Germline CDR1 reads SGHKS; CDR2 reads YYEKEE (reference sequence). The V and J ends lost 5 bases and 1 base respectively, with 15 bases between them. This CDR3 is 15 amino acids long. CDR3 sequence (DNA): TGTGCCAGCAGGGAGGCAGGGATGAGTAACTATGGCTACACCTTC. The encoded protein is CASREAGMSNYGYTF.

The rearrangement uses TRBV6-6 and TRBJ2-7; 7 bases line up with TRBD2. The CDR3 loop spans 13 amino acids. Looked up from germline, CDR1 is MNHNY and CDR2 is SVGAGI (reference sequence). Trimming removed 7 bases from V and 5 bases from J; junction bases left unmatched: 8. Here the CDR3 reads CASTPGGVDEQYF. CDR3 nucleotide sequence: TGTGCCAGCACCCCTGGGGGGGTCGACGAGCAGTACTTC.

The chain couples TRBV12-3 or TRBV12-4 to TRBJ1-2, with D uncertain. Between the trimmed V and J ends, which lost 3 bases and 4 bases, there was a span of 15 bases. The CDR3 length is 15 residues. The CDR3 protein is CASSFSANRLYGYTF. The CDR3 nucleotides read TGTGCCAGCAGTTTTTCGGCGAACAGACTCTATGGCTACACCTTC.

The sample holds a few counts of this clonotype. V usage is TRBV10-3 and J usage is TRBJ2-2; the D is unclear. V was pared by 3 bases and J by 7 bases, with 9 bases between. The CDR3 runs to 13 residues. The germline V gene has CDR1 ENHRY and CDR2 SYGVKD. The CDR3 loop is CAISDNVSGELFF. CDR3 sequence (DNA): TGTGCCATCAGTGATAATGTGAGCGGGGAGCTGTTTTTT.

The V gene is TRBV4-3, the J gene TRBJ2-7, with 11 bases fitting TRBD2. This CDR3 comprises 13 residues. The trim removed 8 bases at V and 6 bases at J, leaving 6 bases unmatched. Germline values: CDR1 LGHNA, CDR2 YSLEER. CDR3 sequence: CASAGLAGGEQYF. In DNA, the CDR3 is TGCGCCAGCGCGGGTCTAGCGGGGGGCGAGCAGTACTTC.

This chain connects TRBV4-1 to TRBJ1-1; D is undetermined. The CDR3 is 16 residues long. Trimming shortened V by 4 bases and J by 0 bases, and 15 bases separated the two germline ends. Germline-derived CDR1 and CDR2 are MGHRA and YSYEKL. CDR3 nucleotide sequence: TGCGCCAGCAGCCTCCCGGCCGAAACAATGAACACTGAAGCTTTCTTT. Residues: CASSLPAETMNTEAFF.

This clonotype was observed a handful of times. The chain uses TRBV6-1 and TRBJ1-6; D call uncertain. The CDR3 is 13 residues long. The V end was cut by 2 bases, the J end by 12 bases, with 11 bases between. Germline assignment: CDR1 MNHNS and CDR2 SASEGT. The CDR3 protein is CASSEHRNGPLHF. The DNA of the CDR3 is TGTGCCAGCAGTGAACACCGAAACGGACCCCTCCACTTT.

The chain uses TRBV7-3 and TRBJ2-1; 7 bases are a match to TRBD2. The germline V gene encodes CDR1 SGHTA and CDR2 FQGTGA. The CDR3 is made up of 16 amino acids. V lost 4 bases to trimming and J lost 8 bases; unmatched junction nucleotides: 14. The DNA of the CDR3 is TGTGCCAGCAGCTCCAACTCGGGACTAAACGATGATGAGCAGTTCTTC. This gives the protein CASSSNSGLNDDEQFF.

This clonotype was picked up a small number of times. This chain links TRBV3-1 with TRBJ1-2; 9 bases map to TRBD1. Germline CDR1 reads LGHDT; CDR2 reads YNNKEL (reference sequence). The CDR3 extends over 16 amino acids. V dropped 2 bases and J dropped 8; count of bases not matched to a gene: 12. Here the CDR3 DNA reads TGTGCCAGCAGCCAAATGGGTGTCGGACAGGGGAAAGGCTACACCTTC. It translates to CASSQMGVGQGKGYTF.

The chain has TRBV7-9 and TRBJ2-3, with a possible D match to TRBD1 (5 bases). V shed 1 base and J shed 0 bases, with 8 bases lying between them. Germline CDR1 reads SEHNR; CDR2 reads FQNEAQ (reference sequence). The CDR3 consists of 15 residues. The CDR3 loop is CASSLGTYSTDTQYF. As DNA, the CDR3 is TGTGCCAGCAGCTTAGGGACATATAGCACAGATACGCAGTATTTT. Using reference TRBV7-9 and TRBJ2-3 for the parts outside the CDR3, the full variable domain is DTGVSQNPRHKITKRGQNVTFRCDPISEHNRLYWYRQTLGQGPEFLTYFQNEAQLEKSRLLSDRFSAERPKGSFSTLEIQRTEQGDSAMYLCASSLGTYSTDTQYFGPGTRLTVL.

This clonotype was seen only a few times. The chain recombines TRBV25-1 with TRBJ2-7; 8 nucleotides align to TRBD1. The trim removed 4 bases at V and 4 bases at J, leaving 6 bases unmatched. This CDR3 has 14 residues. The V gene's germline CDR1 is MGHDK and CDR2 SYGVNS. CDR3 coding DNA: TGTGCCAGCAGTGGCAGGGGGCGAGGGTACGAGCAGTACTTC. Its protein product is CASSGRGRGYEQYF.

The V call is TRBV10-3, the J call TRBJ2-7, with D possibly being TRBD2 (5 bases). Germline V lookup: CDR1 ENHRY, CDR2 SYGVKD. V lost 6 bases and J 5 bases, leaving 23 bases between the germline ends. The CDR3 loop spans 16 amino acids. The DNA of the CDR3 is TGTGCCATCAGCGAAGGTCCCGGGATCTCTAGGCACGAGCAGTACTTC. Translated: CAISEGPGISRHEQYF.

This clonotype was detected once. This chain connects TRBV4-3 to TRBJ2-3; possible D gene TRBD2, 5 bases. V lost 4 bases to trimming and J lost 4 bases, with 15 bases between them. The CDR3 is 15 residues long. Germline values: CDR1 LGHNA, CDR2 YSLEER. The CDR3 sequence: CASSPREQLSDTQYF. CDR3 in DNA: TGCGCCAGCAGCCCCCGGGAACAACTGTCAGATACGCAGTATTTT.

The chain employs TRBV7-2 and TRBJ2-1; 10 nucleotides agree with TRBD2. This CDR3 comprises 14 residues. In germline, CDR1 is SGHTA, CDR2 FQGNSA. V lost 6 bases and J lost 6; bases outside the gene matches: 5. The CDR3 DNA reads TGTGCCAGCAGGGAGCGGGGGGGCGGCAATGAGCAGTTCTTC. This gives the protein CASRERGGGNEQFF.

The CDR3, as DNA: TGTGCCAGCAGCTTAGTTGCGGTGGGGAATGAGCAGTTCTTC. It encodes CASSLVAVGNEQFF. This chain connects TRBV7-2 to TRBJ2-1; no reliable D call. Germline CDR1 reads SGHTA; CDR2 reads FQGNSA. The CDR3 covers 14 residues. The germline V and J ends were trimmed by 1 base and 7 bases, with 11 bases remaining between them.

The chain links TRBV13 to TRBJ1-2; no reliable D call. The germline V gene has CDR1 PRHDT and CDR2 FYEKMQ (reference sequence). V gave up 5 bases and J gave up 5 bases, with 18 bases separating them. This CDR3 spans 15 amino acids. The CDR3: CASSHGDPTQYGYTF. DNA for the CDR3: TGTGCCAGCAGCCACGGAGATCCAACCCAATATGGCTACACCTTC.

The chain uses TRBV11-3 and TRBJ1-2; 7 bases fit TRBD1. The germline gives CDR1 SGHNT, CDR2 YENEEA. CDR3 length: 14 amino acids. The V and J ends lost 0 bases and 10 bases, in that order; junction bases with no gene match: 8. DNA for the CDR3: TGTGCCAGCAGCTTAGATCAGGGGGAAGATGACTACACCTTC. Residues: CASSLDQGEDDYTF.